This T cell receptor beta chain came from a study of CD8 T cells in ankylosing spondylitis. Overall study results and limits: Characteristic of ankylosing spondylitis blood, it appeared, was a TCR beta motif comprising roughly eight highly homologous variants.

CDR1 is DFQATT, CDR2 SNEGSKA, per germline (reference sequence). Trimming stripped 0 bases from V and 5 bases from J, with 13 bases between. This CDR3 spans 14 amino acids. Each CDR3 protein gets one entry after TCRdb re-called the 5' RACE reads with MiXCR. Of over 600,000 distinct CDR3 sequences in the sample, roughly 19% are singletons; the top ten hold over 15%. This clonotype was counted a few times. The antigen is undetermined. The receptor comes from a male donor with ankylosing spondylitis. The sequencing input was blood, either unsorted or a sorted T cell fraction (not recorded which). The chain is built from TRBV20-1 and TRBJ2-5; D is ambiguous. CDR3 sequence (DNA): TGCAGTGCTAGAGATTGGGGTAGCAGGGAGACCCAGTACTTC. Protein sequence: CSARDWGSRETQYF.